This passage covers 28 T cell receptor beta chains from one sample sequenced in a study of T cells after yellow fever vaccination. Each CDR3 protein is one row after TCRdb ran MiXCR on the 5' RACE reads. The table includes 230,000 or so distinct CDR3 sequences, 5.5% to 8.5% detected once. Here the sequenced sample was CD4+ T cells sorted from PBMCs, taken on the day of the yellow fever booster vaccination. The receptors derive from a man aged 25-45 years who received the YFV17D yellow fever vaccine.

Ten or more counts support this clonotype. As DNA, the CDR3 is TGTGCCAGCAGGGACGGGAGGGCCGGTGATACGCAGTATTTT. This gives the protein CASRDGRAGDTQYF. The J gene is TRBJ2-3, the V gene TRBV25-1; 8 bases fit TRBD2. CDR1 and CDR2 (germline): MGHDK, SYGVNS. The trim removed 6 bases at V and 6 bases at J, leaving 8 bases unmatched. The CDR3 runs to 14 residues.

This clonotype was picked up many times. The CDR3 protein is CSATPPSGSSYNEQFF. The CDR3 nucleotides are TGCAGTGCTACCCCCCCTAGCGGCAGCTCCTACAATGAGCAGTTCTTC. The J gene is TRBJ2-1, the V gene TRBV20-1; 7 bases agree with TRBD2. V trimming: 4 bases; J trimming: 0 bases; junction bases outside the gene matches: 9. Germline assignment: CDR1 DFQATT and CDR2 SNEGSKA (reference sequence). This CDR3 spans 16 amino acids.

At least ten counts were recorded for this clonotype. V gene TRBV7-2 combines with J gene TRBJ2-3; 9 bases are shared with TRBD2. The CDR3 is 16 amino acids. Looked up from germline, CDR1 is SGHTA and CDR2 is FQGNSA. Trimming cost V 6 bases and J 2 bases; bases outside gene matches: 9. The CDR3 coding sequence is TGTGCCAGCAGTCTGTCTAGCGGGGTATTCACAGATACGCAGTATTTT. This translates into CASSLSSGVFTDTQYF.

This clonotype appeared a few times. This chain connects TRBV30 to TRBJ2-2; maybe TRBD2 (6 bases). The CDR3 covers 14 residues. V lost 4 bases and J lost 2, with 11 bases in between. Germline CDR1 is GTSNPN and CDR2 is SVGIG (reference sequence). CDR3 sequence: CAWKGTFNTGELFF. CDR3 coding DNA: TGTGCCTGGAAAGGGACTTTTAACACCGGGGAGCTGTTTTTT.

The chain employs TRBV12-3 or TRBV12-4 and TRBJ2-1, with 9 bases lining up with TRBD2. The trim removed 2 bases at V and 6 bases at J, leaving 8 bases unmatched. This CDR3 has 16 amino acids. The CDR3 DNA reads as TGTGCCAGCAGTTTACTTAGCGGGAGCGGGGGCAATGAGCAGTTCTTC. Translated, it gives CASSLLSGSGGNEQFF.

The chain links TRBV12-3 or TRBV12-4 to TRBJ2-3; no clear D gene. This CDR3 is built from 14 residues. Trimming cost V 2 bases and J 5 bases, with 11 bases left between them. Written as DNA, the CDR3 is TGTGCCAGCAGTTTAACCGGACGTGTAGATACGCAGTATTTT. It codes for CASSLTGRVDTQYF.

In regard to this clonotype: This may be a read error: a much more frequent sequence differs by one nucleotide. The chain couples TRBV20-1 to TRBJ2-1, with TRBD2 matching over 12 bases. This CDR3 has 14 residues. Per the germline V gene, CDR1 is DFQATT and CDR2 is SNEGSKA (reference sequence). CDR3 bases: TGCAGTGCTGGGCTAGCGGGGGGGTACAGTGAGCAGTTCTTC. Protein product: CSAGLAGGYSEQFF.

This rearrangement joins TRBV28 to TRBJ2-1; 10 positions agree with TRBD2. This CDR3 comprises 15 residues. V lost 6 bases and J lost 3; bases outside the gene matches: 5. Germline V gives CDR1 MDHEN, CDR2 SYDVKM. The CDR3 coding sequence is TGTGCCAGCAGGTTAACTAGCGGGGTCTACAATGAGCAGTTCTTC. It translates to CASRLTSGVYNEQFF.

The chain carries TRBV4-3 and TRBJ2-7; possibly TRBD2 for D (6 bases). This CDR3 has 18 residues. The V end lost 1 base, the J end lost 1 base, and 20 bases lay between the germline ends. CDR1 is LGHNA and CDR2 is YSLEER in the germline V gene. The CDR3 DNA reads TGCGCCAGCAGCCAAGGACTTAGGGGTGCGGGAAGATCCTACGAGCAGTACTTC. Protein product: CASSQGLRGAGRSYEQYF.

The gene calls are TRBV20-1 and TRBJ2-1; D tentatively fits TRBD1 or TRBD2 (5 bases each). This CDR3 has 15 amino acids. Germline loops: CDR1 DFQATT, CDR2 SNEGSKA (reference sequence). Trimming cost V 0 bases and J 4 bases, with 13 bases left between them. The CDR3 reads CSARDYGAQYNEQFF. CDR3 coding DNA: TGCAGTGCTAGAGATTACGGGGCCCAATACAATGAGCAGTTCTTC.

This clonotype was detected only a few times. The chain recombines TRBV10-2 with TRBJ1-6; 9 nucleotides align to TRBD1. The germline CDR1 and CDR2 sequences are WSHSY and SAAADI. This CDR3 spans 17 amino acids. Trimming took 6 bases from V and 8 from J; bases not matched to a gene: 14. Here the CDR3 reads CASSLTSGQGVDSPLHF. The CDR3 DNA reads as TGCGCCAGCAGCCTAACCTCGGGACAGGGTGTGGATTCACCCCTCCACTTT.

The V call is TRBV19, the J call TRBJ1-4; no clear D gene. Looked up from germline, CDR1 is LNHDA and CDR2 is SQIVND (reference sequence). The CDR3 is 12 amino acids. Trimming took 7 bases from V and 6 from J, leaving 9 bases between them. CDR3 protein: CASNKGDEKLFF. Written as DNA, the CDR3 is TGTGCCAGTAATAAGGGTGATGAAAAACTGTTTTTT.

This clonotype occurred many times. CDR3 residues: CASSLVRGPYEQYF. CDR3 sequence (DNA): TGTGCCAGCAGCTTAGTTAGAGGGCCATACGAGCAGTACTTC. The V call is TRBV7-2, the J call TRBJ2-7, with a possible D match to TRBD2 (5 bases). The ends were cut back, 1 base at V and 4 bases at J, with 11 bases in the middle. This CDR3 has 14 amino acids. The V gene's germline CDR1 is SGHTA and CDR2 FQGNSA.

This clonotype was found a few times. The chain is built from TRBV11-2 and TRBJ2-7; maybe TRBD2 (7 bases). CDR1 is SGHAT, CDR2 FQNNGV, per germline. The CDR3 has 19 amino acids. The ends were cut back, 2 bases at V and 1 base at J, with 24 bases in the middle. For the CDR3, the DNA is TGTGCCAGCAGCTTATCAAGCGGGATGCCCCCAAGGGGGTCCTACGAGCAGTACTTC. It is translated as CASSLSSGMPPRGSYEQYF.

This clonotype occurred a few times. The V and J genes are TRBV20-1 and TRBJ1-3; TRBD1 might be the D (5 bases). Germline values: CDR1 DFQATT, CDR2 SNEGSKA (reference sequence). This CDR3 has 15 amino acids. Trimming pared 0 bases from V and 0 bases from J, leaving 9 bases between. The CDR3: CSARDDRSSGNTIYF. The CDR3 nucleotides are TGCAGTGCTAGAGACGACAGAAGCTCTGGAAACACCATATATTTT.

The sample holds a few counts of this clonotype. The rearrangement uses TRBV5-1 and TRBJ2-2; TRBD1 is a possible D gene (5 bases). Germline CDR1 SGHRS, CDR2 YFSETQ. This CDR3 has 15 residues. With 0 bases removed from V and 5 bases from J, the gap between germline ends came to 11 bases. CDR3 residues: CASSLGETVTGELFF. DNA for the CDR3: TGCGCCAGCAGCTTGGGTGAGACAGTTACCGGGGAGCTGTTTTTT.

The chain couples TRBV7-9 to TRBJ1-4; D is perhaps TRBD1 (5 bases). V was trimmed by 3 bases and J by 7 bases, leaving 6 bases between them. The CDR3 runs 12 residues. Germline V CDR1 and CDR2: SEHNR, FQNEAQ (reference sequence). The CDR3 region is CASSLGTEKLFF. CDR3 nucleotides: TGTGCCAGCAGCTTGGGGACTGAAAAACTGTTTTTT. The full variable domain, with the rest looked up from reference TRBV7-9 and TRBJ1-4, is DTGVSQNPRHKITKRGQNVTFRCDPISEHNRLYWYRQTLGQGPEFLTYFQNEAQLEKSRLLSDRFSAERPKGSFSTLEIQRTEQGDSAMYLCASSLGTEKLFFGSGTQLSVL.

This clonotype was picked up many times. The genes are TRBV9 and TRBJ2-2; D tentatively reads TRBD1 or TRBD2 (6 bases each). V was shortened by 6 bases and J by 0 bases, with 9 bases between the two germline ends. The germline CDR1 and CDR2 sequences are SGDLS and YYNGEE. CDR3 length: 14 residues. CDR3 loop: CASNGGPNTGELFF. The CDR3, as DNA: TGTGCCAGCAATGGGGGGCCGAACACCGGGGAGCTGTTTTTT.

This clonotype was detected many times. The chain has TRBV24-1 and TRBJ2-5; the D is unclear. In germline, CDR1 is KGHDR, CDR2 SFDVKD. Trimming pared 6 bases from V and 7 bases from J, leaving 17 bases between. The CDR3 contains 14 residues. CDR3 bases: TGTGCCACCAGTTCCTCGACCCAGTCAGGGACCCAGTACTTC. Encoded protein: CATSSSTQSGTQYF.

This clonotype was seen many times. The chain uses TRBV7-8 and TRBJ2-3; 9 nucleotides agree with TRBD2. Germline CDR1 and CDR2: SGHVS and FQNEAQ. This CDR3 contains 16 residues. The junction had 8 bases not matched to a gene; V was cut back by 2 bases and J by 5 bases. CDR3 in amino acids: CASSLLGLATGDTQYF. CDR3 coding DNA: TGTGCCAGCAGCTTATTAGGACTAGCGACCGGAGATACGCAGTATTTT.

V is TRBV5-6 and J is TRBJ1-2; no definite D call. The germline CDR1 and CDR2 sequences are SGHDT and YYEEEE. The CDR3 contains 12 residues. With 7 bases removed from V and 8 bases from J, the gap between germline ends came to 15 bases. The CDR3 nucleotides are TGTGCCAGCCTCGGGAGACCTGAGGGCTACACCTTC. It encodes CASLGRPEGYTF.

This chain joins TRBV12-3 or TRBV12-4 and TRBJ1-1; the match to TRBD1 covers 7 bases. The CDR3 length is 13 residues. V was clipped by 7 bases and J by 3 bases; unmatched bases: 5. CDR3 protein: CASNKQGYTEAFF. Written as DNA, the CDR3 is TGTGCCAGCAACAAACAGGGGTACACTGAAGCTTTCTTT.

This clonotype has a handful of counts. V usage is TRBV5-5 and J usage is TRBJ2-7; perhaps TRBD1 as D (6 bases). Per the germline V gene, CDR1 is SGHKS and CDR2 is YYEKEE (reference sequence). CDR3 length equals 13 residues. Deletions cut 4 bases from V and 3 bases from J, with 11 bases between. The chain's CDR3 is CASSGPTGYEQYF. For the CDR3, the DNA is TGTGCCAGCAGCGGTCCGACAGGCTACGAGCAGTACTTC.

This clonotype was counted a few times. The rearrangement links TRBV7-3 to TRBJ2-3; a weak D match, TRBD1 (6 bases). The ends were cut back, 3 bases at V and 2 bases at J, with 12 bases in the middle. Germline CDR1 and CDR2: SGHTA and FQGTGA. There are 15 residues in the CDR3. CDR3 region: CASSFLGQFTDTQYF. In DNA, the CDR3 is TGTGCCAGCAGCTTCCTTGGACAGTTCACAGATACGCAGTATTTT.

This clonotype was found a few times. This chain connects TRBV20-1 to TRBJ1-2, with no clear D. Trimming shortened V by 4 bases and J by 4 bases, and 10 bases separated the two germline ends. This CDR3 comprises 12 residues. Germline V gives CDR1 DFQATT, CDR2 SNEGSKA (reference sequence). The chain's CDR3 is CSATVPGYGYTF. The CDR3 DNA follows: TGCAGTGCTACGGTTCCGGGCTATGGCTACACCTTC.

This clonotype was recorded at least ten times. In DNA form, the CDR3 reads TGTGCCAGCAGTTTGGGGCCGAGCACAGATACGCAGTATTTT. Translated, it gives CASSLGPSTDTQYF. The J gene is TRBJ2-3, the V gene TRBV28, with D possibly TRBD1 on 5 matching bases. V was clipped by 3 bases and J by 0 bases, with 7 bases between them. Germline CDR1 reads MDHEN; CDR2 reads SYDVKM. The CDR3 loop spans 14 amino acids.

This clonotype came up many times. The CDR3 region is CATSTPIAGGLQTQYF. DNA of the CDR3: TGTGCCACCAGCACCCCAATAGCGGGAGGGCTCCAGACCCAGTACTTC. V is TRBV15 and J is TRBJ2-5, with 11 nucleotides matching TRBD2. The CDR3 loop spans 16 amino acids. The V segment lost 4 bases and the J segment 6 bases; nucleotides outside the gene matches: 10. Germline assignment: CDR1 LNHNV and CDR2 YYDKDF (reference sequence).

This clonotype was seen a few times. This chain links TRBV6-2 or TRBV6-3 with TRBJ2-3, with 9 bases lining up with TRBD2. V was clipped by 2 bases and J by 6 bases; unmatched bases: 15. This CDR3 region has 18 residues. Germline V gene sequence: CDR1 MNHEY, CDR2 SVGEGT. CDR3: CASSYPLQEISGRDTQYF. The CDR3 region has the DNA TGTGCCAGCAGTTACCCTCTACAGGAGATCAGCGGGAGGGATACGCAGTATTTT.